Listed below are T cell receptor beta chains from one sample, sequenced in a study of blood T cell repertoires in COVID-19. Sequencing used immunoSEQ multiplex PCR; TCRdb keeps in-frame clones, though not all of them. The data contain hundreds of thousands of clones, around 89% of them singletons. The sequencing input was PBMCs or T cells enriched from blood (not recorded which). Source of these receptors: a woman in her fifties or sixties who had recovered from COVID-19. Both conserved end residues are part of each CDR3. The order of the fields is D gene, V gene, J gene, clone size, CDR3 protein, CDR3 DNA. The D gene is left open where the match is weak. The listing skips clone size in some rows; elsewhere it reads once, few, many or a size class.

.	TRBV5-4	TRBJ2-7	.	CASSLWTDKEQYF	TGTGCCAGCAGCTTGTGGACAGACAAAGAGCAGTACTTC
.	TRBV19	TRBJ1-5	.	CASSMGAGRANQPQHF	TGTGCCAGTAGTATGGGTGCAGGCAGGGCGAATCAGCCCCAGCATTTT
.	TRBV15	TRBJ2-1	.	CATSPMPSLNEQFF	TGTGCCACCAGCCCTATGCCCTCTCTCAATGAGCAGTTCTTC
.	TRBV7-8	TRBJ1-2	.	CASSLAGALDYGYTF	TGTGCCAGCAGCTTAGCGGGGGCGCTGGACTATGGCTACACCTTC
.	TRBV10-3	TRBJ2-7	.	CAISVASGSDEQYF	TGTGCCATCAGTGTCGCGAGCGGGTCGGACGAGCAGTACTTC
.	TRBV27	TRBJ1-5	once	CASSRYSNQPQHF	TGTGCCAGCAGCCGTTATAGCAATCAGCCCCAGCATTTT
TRBD1	TRBV7-9	TRBJ1-5	.	CASSLGQGYQPQHF	TGTGCCAGCAGCCTCGGACAGGGGTATCAGCCCCAGCATTTT
.	TRBV28	TRBJ2-1	.	CASSLVSSVLEQFF	TGTGCCAGCAGTTTGGTCTCCTCAGTCCTTGAGCAGTTCTTC
.	TRBV9	TRBJ2-1	.	CASSVGSVSYNEQFF	TGTGCCAGCAGCGTAGGTAGCGTCTCCTACAATGAGCAGTTCTTC
TRBD2	TRBV7-8	TRBJ2-7	few	CASSLWGTSREQYF	TGTGCCAGCAGCTTATGGGGGACTAGTCGCGAGCAGTACTTC
.	TRBV20-1	TRBJ2-2	once	CSASRGRGKPNGELFF	TGCAGTGCTAGTCGGGGTCGCGGGAAGCCGAACGGGGAGCTGTTTTTT
.	TRBV5-4	TRBJ2-3	once	CASSLEGSTDTQYF	TGTGCCAGCAGCTTAGAGGGTAGCACAGATACGCAGTATTTT
.	TRBV7-9	TRBJ1-1	.	CASSLTEVTEAFF	TGTGCCAGCAGCTTGACGGAGGTGACTGAAGCTTTCTTT
.	TRBV12-5	TRBJ2-5	once	CASGLVPGETQYF	TGTGCTAGTGGTTTGGTACCAGGGGAGACCCAGTACTTC
TRBD2	TRBV11-2	TRBJ2-1	.	CASSPISGRHNEQFF	TGTGCCAGCAGCCCCATTAGCGGGAGACACAATGAGCAGTTCTTC
.	TRBV19	TRBJ2-2	.	CASSRVGTNTGELFF	TGTGCCAGTAGTCGGGTCGGAACGAACACCGGGGAGCTGTTTTTT
TRBD2	TRBV3-1/TRBV3-2	TRBJ2-7	.	CASSTSGSSSYEQYF	TGTGCCAGCAGTACTAGCGGGTCGTCCTCCTACGAGCAGTACTTC
TRBD2	TRBV18	TRBJ2-7	once	CASSPGGVHEQYF	TGTGCCAGCTCACCCGGGGGGGTCCACGAGCAGTACTTC
.	TRBV21-1	TRBJ2-3	.	CASSEPGLAGGPASTDTQYF	TGTGCCAGCAGCGAACCGGGACTAGCGGGAGGGCCAGCTAGCACAGATACGCAGTATTTT
.	TRBV19	TRBJ1-1	.	CASSQYTEAFF	TGTGCCAGTAGCCAATACACTGAAGCTTTCTTT
TRBD1	TRBV24-1	TRBJ2-7	.	CATSDPSGTGIYEQYF	TGTGCCACCAGTGATCCCTCCGGGACAGGGATCTACGAGCAGTACTTC
TRBD2	TRBV9	TRBJ2-5	once	CASSAGGLAGGGETQYF	TGTGCCAGCAGCGCTGGGGGACTAGCGGGAGGAGGGGAGACCCAGTACTTC
TRBD2	TRBV7-9	TRBJ2-1	once	CASSLARTSYNEQFF	TGTGCCAGCAGCCTGGCAAGGACTAGTTACAATGAGCAGTTCTTC
TRBD1	TRBV28	TRBJ1-3	once	CASNTPGQGSGNTIYF	TGTGCCAGCAACACCCCGGGACAGGGTTCTGGAAACACCATATATTTT
.	TRBV2	TRBJ2-5	once	CASRTGQETQYF	TGTGCCAGCAGAACAGGCCAAGAGACCCAGTACTTC
.	TRBV28	TRBJ1-5	.	CASSLSAGLGSMDQPQHF	TGTGCCAGCAGTTTAAGTGCTGGGTTGGGGAGCATGGATCAGCCCCAGCATTTT
TRBD2	TRBV6-4	TRBJ2-3	.	CASSEDGRSTDTQYF	TGTGCCAGCAGTGAGGACGGGAGGAGCACAGATACGCAGTATTTT
TRBD2	TRBV2	TRBJ2-1	.	CASSTSGPRINEQFF	TGTGCCAGCAGTACTAGCGGACCACGGATAAATGAGCAGTTCTTC
.	TRBV27	TRBJ1-2	once	CASRRPGPNGYTF	TGTGCCAGCAGACGACCGGGTCCGAACGGCTACACCTTC
TRBD1	TRBV18	TRBJ1-2	once	CASSNGTGGRNGYTF	TGTGCCAGCTCAAACGGGACAGGGGGAAGGAATGGCTACACCTTC
TRBD1	TRBV30	TRBJ1-2	.	CAWSPGTDYGYTF	TGTGCCTGGAGTCCCGGGACAGACTATGGCTACACCTTC
TRBD1	TRBV7-9	TRBJ2-7	.	CASSSGQGAVYEQYF	TGTGCCAGCAGCTCTGGACAGGGGGCAGTCTACGAGCAGTACTTC
TRBD1	TRBV10-2	TRBJ2-2	.	CASLRPTGNTNTGELFF	TGCGCCAGCCTCCGACCGACAGGGAACACGAACACCGGGGAGCTGTTTTTT
TRBD2	TRBV9	TRBJ2-2	.	CASSVVVNGGTGELFF	TGTGCCAGCAGCGTAGTGGTCAACGGGGGGACCGGGGAGCTGTTTTTT
TRBD1	TRBV7-9	TRBJ1-2	.	CASSLGDREGGYTF	TGTGCCAGCAGCTTAGGGGACAGGGAGGGCGGCTACACCTTC
TRBD2	TRBV15	TRBJ2-5	once	CATSSASGRHETQYF	TGTGCCACCAGCAGTGCTAGCGGGAGGCACGAGACCCAGTACTTC
TRBD2	TRBV7-3	TRBJ2-3	.	CASSPSRTSGTDTQYF	TGTGCCAGCAGCCCATCCCGGACTAGCGGCACAGATACGCAGTATTTT
TRBD2	TRBV20-1	TRBJ2-3	.	CSASYREGTDTQYF	TGCAGTGCTAGTTACCGGGAGGGCACAGATACGCAGTATTTT
TRBD2	TRBV11-1	TRBJ2-3	.	CASSAPGLARGQYF	TGTGCCAGCAGCGCACCGGGACTAGCTCGCGGGCAGTATTTT
.	TRBV24-1	TRBJ2-5	.	CATSPSVQETQYF	TGTGCCACCAGTCCCAGTGTTCAAGAGACCCAGTACTTC
.	TRBV7-9	TRBJ1-5	.	CASGPGGGPSNNQPQHF	TGTGCCAGCGGGCCGGGGGGCGGACCCTCCAACAATCAGCCCCAGCATTTT